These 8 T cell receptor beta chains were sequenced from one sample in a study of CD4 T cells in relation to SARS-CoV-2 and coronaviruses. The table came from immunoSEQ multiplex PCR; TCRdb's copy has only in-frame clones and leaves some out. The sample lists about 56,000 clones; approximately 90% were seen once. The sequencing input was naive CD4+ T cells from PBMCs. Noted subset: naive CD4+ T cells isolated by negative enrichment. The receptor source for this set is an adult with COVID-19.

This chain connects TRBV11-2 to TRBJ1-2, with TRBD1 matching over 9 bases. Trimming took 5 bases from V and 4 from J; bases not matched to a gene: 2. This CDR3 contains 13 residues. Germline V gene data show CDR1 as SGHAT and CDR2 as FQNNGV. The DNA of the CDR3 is TGTGCCAGCAGCGAGGGACAGGGCTATGGCTACACCTTC. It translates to CASSEGQGYGYTF.

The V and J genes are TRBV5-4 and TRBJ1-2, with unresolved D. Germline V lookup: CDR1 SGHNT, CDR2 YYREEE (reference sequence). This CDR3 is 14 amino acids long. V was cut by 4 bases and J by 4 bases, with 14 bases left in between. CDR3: CASSPTGVAYGYTF. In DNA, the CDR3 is TGTGCCAGCAGCCCGACTGGGGTTGCCTATGGCTACACCTTC.

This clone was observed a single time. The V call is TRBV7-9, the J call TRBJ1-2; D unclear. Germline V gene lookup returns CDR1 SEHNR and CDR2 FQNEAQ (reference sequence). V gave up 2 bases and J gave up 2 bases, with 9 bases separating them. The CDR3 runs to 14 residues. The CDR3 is CASSLYPRNYGYTF. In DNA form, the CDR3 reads TGTGCCAGCAGCTTATATCCCCGGAACTATGGCTACACCTTC.

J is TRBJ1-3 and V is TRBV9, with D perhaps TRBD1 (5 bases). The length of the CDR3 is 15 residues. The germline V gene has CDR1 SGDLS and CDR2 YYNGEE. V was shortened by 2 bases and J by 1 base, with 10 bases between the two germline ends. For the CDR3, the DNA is TGTGCCAGCAGCGTGACGACAGCATCTGGAAACACCATATATTTT. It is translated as CASSVTTASGNTIYF.

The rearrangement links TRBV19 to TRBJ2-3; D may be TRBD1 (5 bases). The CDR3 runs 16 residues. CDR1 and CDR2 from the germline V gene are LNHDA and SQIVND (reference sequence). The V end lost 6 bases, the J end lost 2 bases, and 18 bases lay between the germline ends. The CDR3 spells CASSLLGDGYTDTQYF. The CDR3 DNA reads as TGTGCCAGTAGCCTTCTAGGGGATGGATACACAGATACGCAGTATTTT.

This CDR3 reads CASRADGYEQYF. CDR3 nucleotide sequence: TGTGCCAGCAGAGCCGACGGCTACGAGCAGTACTTC. The J gene is TRBJ2-7, the V gene TRBV2; no firm D call. CDR3 length equals 12 residues. Germline CDR1 and CDR2: SNHLY and FYNNEI. V was shortened by 6 bases and J by 3 bases, with 9 bases between the two germline ends.

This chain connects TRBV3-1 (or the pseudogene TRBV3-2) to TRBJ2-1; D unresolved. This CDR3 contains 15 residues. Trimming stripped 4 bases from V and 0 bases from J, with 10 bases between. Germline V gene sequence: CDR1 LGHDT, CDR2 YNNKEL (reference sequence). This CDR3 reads CASSPLPSSYNEQFF. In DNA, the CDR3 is TGTGCCAGCAGCCCCCTTCCTAGCTCCTACAATGAGCAGTTCTTC.

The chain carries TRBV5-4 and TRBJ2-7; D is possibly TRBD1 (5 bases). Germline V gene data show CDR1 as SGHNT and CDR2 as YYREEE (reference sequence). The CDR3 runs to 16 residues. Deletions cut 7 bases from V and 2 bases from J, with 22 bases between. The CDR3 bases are TGTGCCAGCTCCATAGGACCCCGGACACCAACCTACGAGCAGTACTTC. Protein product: CASSIGPRTPTYEQYF.